A few counts support the clone carrying this T cell receptor (beta chain). Its antigen remains unidentified. The sample originates from a study of T cell repertoires in cytomegalovirus infection. Across the whole study: CMV infection plus the matching HLA type was flagged by public TCR beta signatures.

MiXCR, applied by TCRdb to the reads, yields one record per CDR3 protein. The sample lists 150,000 to 200,000 distinct CDR3 sequences, around 14% occurring once. Findings of the study overall: Cumulated frequencies of public TCR beta families served to identify carriers of CMV plus the relevant HLA. The response measured ex vivo was dominated by TCR beta clonotypes (HLA-C-restricted and CMV-specific).

The ends were cut back, 5 bases at V and 6 bases at J, with 11 bases in the middle. This CDR3 is 12 amino acids long. Germline V CDR1 and CDR2: SGHAT, FQNNGV. Sequencing was carried out using PBMCs. The V gene is TRBV11-2, the J gene TRBJ2-7; a weak D match, TRBD1 (5 bases). The receptor was derived from a human donor in good health (CMV status not recorded). Some clones in this sample may be carry-over from other donors' samples. The DNA for the CDR3 is TGTGCCAGCAGCGCCCGACAGACCGAGCAGTACTTC. It yields the protein CASSARQTEQYF. The complete variable domain, with remaining parts taken from reference TRBV11-2 and TRBJ2-7, reads EAGVAQSPRYKIIEKRQSVAFWCNPISGHATLYWYQQILGQGPKLLIQFQNNGVVDDSQLPKDRFSAERLKGVDSTLKIQPAKLEDSAVYLCASSARQTEQYFGPGTRLTVT.